The rows below give T cell receptor beta chains drawn from one sample of a study of blood T cell repertoires in COVID-19. Repertoires were generated with immunoSEQ multiplex PCR, while TCRdb's copy carries only in-frame clones and drops some. Counted here are around 170,000 clones, 80% to 90% occurring once; the ten biggest clones make up under 15%. Sequencing input: peripheral blood. These receptors originate from a young man with active or convalescent COVID-19. The CDR3 runs from the conserved cysteine through the conserved F or W. The D gene is left open where the match is weak. The size of a clone is reported for some rows only, either as once, few or many, or as a class for expanded clones.

16	TRBD1	TRBJ2-5	TRBV3-1/TRBV3-2	-	CASNFGPGQGEETQYF	TGTGCCAGCAACTTTGGCCCTGGACAGGGTGAAGAGACCCAGTACTTC
18	TRBD2	TRBJ2-1	TRBV6-2/TRBV6-3	-	CASSFLTSGTSSYNEQFF	TGTGCCAGCAGTTTCCTGACTTCCGGGACTAGCTCCTACAATGAGCAGTTCTTC
14	TRBD1	TRBJ1-1	TRBV7-9	-	CASSQTGANTEAFF	TGTGCCAGCAGCCAGACAGGGGCGAACACTGAAGCTTTCTTT
16	-	TRBJ2-7	TRBV7-9	-	CASSPKSGTYPYEQYF	TGTGCCAGCAGCCCGAAATCCGGGACATACCCCTACGAGCAGTACTTC
15	TRBD2	TRBJ2-1	TRBV19	-	CASTPLAGGPGEQFF	TGTGCCAGTACCCCACTAGCGGGGGGGCCCGGTGAGCAGTTCTTC
18	TRBD2	TRBJ2-1	TRBV10-1	-	CASSDRGLAGAGGNEQFF	TGCGCCAGCAGTGACAGGGGACTAGCGGGGGCAGGGGGGAATGAGCAGTTCTTC
15	-	TRBJ1-3	TRBV6-5	once	CASSYGQGKGNTIYF	TGTGCCAGCAGTTACGGGCAGGGAAAGGGGAACACCATATATTTT
15	TRBD2	TRBJ2-1	TRBV28	-	CASSSLAGGSNEQFF	TGTGCCAGCAGTTCATTAGCGGGAGGTTCCAATGAGCAGTTCTTC
14	-	TRBJ1-2	TRBV27	-	CASSLSQRGNGYTF	TGTGCCAGCAGTTTATCACAAAGGGGGAATGGCTACACCTTC
14	-	TRBJ1-1	TRBV30	-	CAWSVRGKNTEAFF	TGTGCCTGGAGTGTACGGGGAAAGAACACTGAAGCTTTCTTT
15	-	TRBJ2-6	TRBV18	-	CASSLRQVGANVLTF	TGTGCCAGCTCATTGCGTCAGGTTGGGGCCAACGTCCTGACTTTC
16	TRBD2	TRBJ2-2	TRBV24-1	few	CATSDTGGLRSGELFF	TGTGCCACCAGTGACACGGGGGGGCTACGATCCGGGGAGCTGTTTTTT
18	TRBD2	TRBJ2-1	TRBV27	-	CASPPGTSGSGFRDEQFF	TGTGCCAGCCCCCCAGGGACTAGCGGGAGTGGGTTTAGGGATGAGCAGTTCTTC
14	TRBD2	TRBJ2-3	TRBV30	-	CAWSGGRGTDTQYF	TGTGCCTGGAGCGGCGGGAGGGGCACAGATACGCAGTATTTT
17	-	TRBJ1-5	TRBV10-3	-	CAISESSVQAGGQPQHF	TGTGCCATCAGTGAGTCCTCCGTGCAGGCCGGGGGGCAGCCCCAGCATTTT